This TCR beta chain was sequenced for a study of vaccination effects on CD4 cells after COVID-19. In the study overall: For each well, 1.5 million to 2.5 million PBMC were cultured with about 10 IU/ml IL-2 and roughly 9.2 ug/ml peptides.

Comments on this clone: Its antigen is as yet unknown.

Subsequent to less than 13 days of culture, CD4+ T cells were isolated. The protocol was immunoSEQ multiplex PCR, while the TCRdb copy is restricted to in-frame clones and leaves out a portion. The table includes about 76,000 clones, 70% to 80% detected once. This CDR3 has 13 amino acids. Germline CDR1 and CDR2: MRHNA and SNTAGT. V shed 0 bases and J 11 bases; nucleotides not matched to a gene: 3. Material: CD4+ T cells from PBMCs cultured without peptide, obtained before COVID-19 vaccination. This sequence originates from a human donor who received a COVID-19 vaccine. The chain joins TRBV6-4 to TRBJ2-3, with 9 bases that match TRBD2. CDR3 sequence reads: CASSDSLAGVQYF. The CDR3 bases are TGTGCCAGCAGTGACTCTTTAGCGGGGGTGCAGTATTTT.